This T cell receptor beta chain derives from a study of identical twins. Germline-derived CDR1 and CDR2 are MNHNY and SVGAGI (reference sequence). Losses at the gene ends were 7 bases for V and 5 bases for J; bases not matched to a gene: 3. There are 12 residues in the CDR3. TCRdb called the 5' RACE reads again in MiXCR, with one record for every CDR3 protein. This table holds 210,000 or so distinct CDR3 sequences, approximately 15% found once. These same records also appear under a second study, on T cells expressing NK-cell markers.

The receptor's source is a woman aged 18-30 years in good health. Sequenced input: CD8+ T cells sorted from blood. V gene TRBV6-6 combines with J gene TRBJ2-7; 9 positions agree with TRBD1. The DNA for the CDR3 is TGTGCCAGCAAACAGGGGGCCGACGAGCAGTACTTC. It codes for CASKQGADEQYF.